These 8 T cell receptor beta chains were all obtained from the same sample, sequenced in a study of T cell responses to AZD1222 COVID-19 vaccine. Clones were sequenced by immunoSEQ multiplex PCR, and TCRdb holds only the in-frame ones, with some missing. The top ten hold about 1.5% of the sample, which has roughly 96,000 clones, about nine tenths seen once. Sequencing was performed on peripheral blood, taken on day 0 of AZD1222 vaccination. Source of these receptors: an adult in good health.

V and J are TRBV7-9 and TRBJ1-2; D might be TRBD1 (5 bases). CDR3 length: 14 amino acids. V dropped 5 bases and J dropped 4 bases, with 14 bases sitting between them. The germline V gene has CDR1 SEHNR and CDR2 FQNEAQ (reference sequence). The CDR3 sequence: CASSPLGDGYGYTF. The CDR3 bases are TGTGCCAGCAGCCCGCTAGGGGACGGCTATGGCTACACCTTC.

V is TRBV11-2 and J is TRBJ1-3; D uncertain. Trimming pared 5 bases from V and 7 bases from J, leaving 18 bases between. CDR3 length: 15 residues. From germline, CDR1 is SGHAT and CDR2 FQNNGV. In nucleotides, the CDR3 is TGTGCCAGCAGCAAAGAACGGGGATCATGGAACACCATATATTTT. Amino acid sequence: CASSKERGSWNTIYF.

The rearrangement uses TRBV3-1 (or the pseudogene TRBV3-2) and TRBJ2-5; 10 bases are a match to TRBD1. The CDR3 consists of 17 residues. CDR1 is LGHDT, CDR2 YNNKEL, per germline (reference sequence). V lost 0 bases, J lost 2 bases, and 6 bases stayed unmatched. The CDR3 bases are TGTGCCAGCAGCCAAGACATACGGGACAGGGGACAAGAGACCCAGTACTTC. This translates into CASSQDIRDRGQETQYF.

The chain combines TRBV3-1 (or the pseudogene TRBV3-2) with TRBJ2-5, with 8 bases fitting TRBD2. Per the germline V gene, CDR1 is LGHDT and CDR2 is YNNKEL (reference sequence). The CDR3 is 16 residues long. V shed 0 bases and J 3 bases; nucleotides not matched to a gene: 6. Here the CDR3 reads CASSQDYLAGKETQYF. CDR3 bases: TGTGCCAGCAGCCAAGATTATCTAGCGGGCAAAGAGACCCAGTACTTC.

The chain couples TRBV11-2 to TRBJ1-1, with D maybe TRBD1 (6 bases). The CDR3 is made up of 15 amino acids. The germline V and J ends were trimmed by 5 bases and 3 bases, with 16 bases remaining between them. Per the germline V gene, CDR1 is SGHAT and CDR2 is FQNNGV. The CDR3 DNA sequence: TGTGCCAGCAGCCGCCCCCCGGACAGAGACACTGAAGCTTTCTTT. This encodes CASSRPPDRDTEAFF.

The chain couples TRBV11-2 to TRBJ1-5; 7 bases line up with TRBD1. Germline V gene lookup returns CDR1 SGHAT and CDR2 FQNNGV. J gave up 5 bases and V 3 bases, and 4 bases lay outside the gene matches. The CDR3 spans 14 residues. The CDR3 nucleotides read TGTGCCAGCAGCTTCACAGGGGTGGATCAGCCCCAGCATTTT. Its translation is CASSFTGVDQPQHF.

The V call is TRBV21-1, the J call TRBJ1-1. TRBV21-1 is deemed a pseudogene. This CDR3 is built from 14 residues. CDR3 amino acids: CATGGTAMNTEAFF. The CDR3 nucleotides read TGTGCCACCGGCGGGACGGCCATGAACACTGAAGCTTTCTTT.

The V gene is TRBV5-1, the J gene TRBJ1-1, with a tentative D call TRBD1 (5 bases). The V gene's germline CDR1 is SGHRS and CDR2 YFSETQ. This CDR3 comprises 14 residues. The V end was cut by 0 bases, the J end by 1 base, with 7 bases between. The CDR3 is CASSLGQSNTEAFF. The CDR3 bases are TGCGCCAGCAGCTTGGGACAGTCGAACACTGAAGCTTTCTTT. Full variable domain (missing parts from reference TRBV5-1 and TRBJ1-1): KAGVTQTPRYLIKTRGQQVTLSCSPISGHRSVSWYQQTPGQGLQFLFEYFSETQRNKGNFPGRFSGRQFSNSRSEMNVSTLELGDSALYLCASSLGQSNTEAFFGQGTRLTVV.